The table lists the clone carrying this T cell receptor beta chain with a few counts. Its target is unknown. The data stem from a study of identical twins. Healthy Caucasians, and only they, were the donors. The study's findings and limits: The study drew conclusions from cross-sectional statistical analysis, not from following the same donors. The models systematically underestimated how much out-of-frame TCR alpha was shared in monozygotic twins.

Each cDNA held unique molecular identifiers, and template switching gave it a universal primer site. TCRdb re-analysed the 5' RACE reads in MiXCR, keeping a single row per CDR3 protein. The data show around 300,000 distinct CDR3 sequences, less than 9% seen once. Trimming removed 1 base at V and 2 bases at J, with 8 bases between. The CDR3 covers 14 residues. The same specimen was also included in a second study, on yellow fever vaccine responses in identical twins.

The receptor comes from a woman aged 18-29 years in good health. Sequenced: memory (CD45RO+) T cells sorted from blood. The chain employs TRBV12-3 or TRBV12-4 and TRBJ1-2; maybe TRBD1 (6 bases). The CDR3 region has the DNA TGTGCCAGCAGTTTAGAACAGGGAAACTATGGCTACACCTTC. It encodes CASSLEQGNYGYTF.